This TCR beta chain was documented in a study of shared clonotypes between healthy human individuals. Sequenced by immunoSEQ multiplex PCR; TCRdb stores in-frame clones only, minus some. This sample has about 1.1 million clones, with 77% found just once. For this clone: Its antigen is unidentified.

Deletions cut 5 bases from V and 4 bases from J, with 16 bases between. The CDR3 covers 15 residues. Germline CDR1 SNHLY, CDR2 FYNNEI. Whole-study results and caveats: Incomplete sequencing of sorted subsets was indicated by rarefaction despite large depth.

The receptor comes from a man between 18 and 29 years old in good health. Some clones in this sample may be carry-over from other donors' samples. The source material was memory CD4+ T cells from PBMCs. Documented subset: CD45RA-negative fraction. This chain joins TRBV2 and TRBJ2-3, with D possibly matching TRBD2 (6 bases). The CDR3 coding sequence is TGTGCCAGCAGTCCAGAATTTAGCGGACCAGATACGCAGTATTTT. It is translated as CASSPEFSGPDTQYF.